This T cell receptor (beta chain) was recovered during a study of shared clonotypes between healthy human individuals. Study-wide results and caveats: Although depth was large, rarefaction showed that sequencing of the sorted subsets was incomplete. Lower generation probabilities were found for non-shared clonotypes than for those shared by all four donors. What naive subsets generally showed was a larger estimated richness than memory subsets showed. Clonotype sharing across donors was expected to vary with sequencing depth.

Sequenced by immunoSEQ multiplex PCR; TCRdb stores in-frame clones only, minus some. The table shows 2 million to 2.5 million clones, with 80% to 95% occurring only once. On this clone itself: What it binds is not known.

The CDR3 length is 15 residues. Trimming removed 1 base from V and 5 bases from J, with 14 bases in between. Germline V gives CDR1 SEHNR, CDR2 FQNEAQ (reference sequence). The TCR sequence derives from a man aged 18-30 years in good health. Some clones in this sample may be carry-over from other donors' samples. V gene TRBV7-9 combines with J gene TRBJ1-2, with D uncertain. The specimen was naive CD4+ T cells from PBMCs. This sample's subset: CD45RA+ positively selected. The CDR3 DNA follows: TGTGCCAGCAGCTTAGAAATCGGCCGTAATTATGGCTACACCTTC. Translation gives CASSLEIGRNYGYTF.